A selection of T cell receptor beta chains follows, all from one sample in a study of T cell responses to AZD1222 COVID-19 vaccine. The table came from immunoSEQ multiplex PCR; TCRdb's copy has only in-frame clones and leaves some out. The sample has roughly 70,000 clones; 88% are singletons. Sample: peripheral blood, taken 28 days after the second dose of the MenACWY control vaccine. Receptors originate from an adult who received the MenACWY meningococcal vaccine as a control. The CDR3 runs from the conserved cysteine through the conserved F or W. A clone size is listed for some rows: how often the clone was seen (once, few, many), or a class if it is expanded.

v_call: TRBV6-5; clone_size: NA; cdr3_aa: CASTTLGKGAGGYTF
v_call: TRBV7-2; clone_size: NA; cdr3_aa: CASSHGDPSGDEQYF
v_call: TRBV12-3/TRBV12-4; clone_size: once; cdr3_aa: CASSFGQNTEAFF
v_call: TRBV10-3; clone_size: once; cdr3_aa: CAARGGGTGSNQPQHF
v_call: TRBV29-1; clone_size: NA; cdr3_aa: CSAAPGFNYGYTF
v_call: TRBV4-3; clone_size: NA; cdr3_aa: CASSQRGAGEKLFF
v_call: TRBV5-1; clone_size: NA; cdr3_aa: CASSLLGASTDTQYF
v_call: TRBV7-2; clone_size: NA; cdr3_aa: CASSFGGTNEKLFF
v_call: TRBV2; clone_size: NA; cdr3_aa: CASTRFGGQGTDTQYF
v_call: TRBV3-1/TRBV3-2; clone_size: NA; cdr3_aa: CASSQGAAQETQYF
v_call: TRBV5-1; clone_size: NA; cdr3_aa: CASRADDSNQPQHF
v_call: TRBV19; clone_size: NA; cdr3_aa: CASSGTSGRTFEGADTQYF
v_call: TRBV6-4; clone_size: NA; cdr3_aa: CASQTGSPLHF
v_call: TRBV7-2; clone_size: once; cdr3_aa: CASTLKGSGRAAGELFF
v_call: TRBV14; clone_size: NA; cdr3_aa: CASSLLGTDTQYF
v_call: TRBV5-6; clone_size: NA; cdr3_aa: CASSLLGLAGGNQETQYF
v_call: TRBV24-1; clone_size: NA; cdr3_aa: CATSVDPPEQFF
v_call: TRBV28; clone_size: NA; cdr3_aa: CASSTLRDRGREKLFF
v_call: TRBV5-4; clone_size: NA; cdr3_aa: CASSLSANYGYTF
v_call: TRBV7-8; clone_size: NA; cdr3_aa: CASRPFSSYEQYF
v_call: TRBV7-2; clone_size: NA; cdr3_aa: CASSLGTGGYGYTF
v_call: TRBV3-1/TRBV3-2; clone_size: NA; cdr3_aa: CASRGQGGTGELFF
v_call: TRBV4-3; clone_size: NA; cdr3_aa: CASSHDRLRGANVLTF
v_call: TRBV18; clone_size: NA; cdr3_aa: CASSNTGTSSSYEQYF
v_call: TRBV5-1; clone_size: NA; cdr3_aa: CASSSGQGSEAFF
v_call: TRBV5-1; clone_size: NA; cdr3_aa: CASSLGRASRILDTQYF
v_call: TRBV5-6; clone_size: NA; cdr3_aa: CASSPGPNTDTQYF
v_call: TRBV27; clone_size: NA; cdr3_aa: CASSLTTGSNQPQHF
v_call: TRBV3-1/TRBV3-2; clone_size: NA; cdr3_aa: CASSLRQALNTEAFF
v_call: TRBV2; clone_size: few; cdr3_aa: CASIQNRYGYTF
v_call: TRBV19; clone_size: NA; cdr3_aa: CASSIGGSNYGYTF
v_call: TRBV28; clone_size: NA; cdr3_aa: CASLYQGDYGYTF
v_call: TRBV29-1; clone_size: NA; cdr3_aa: CSVGGASNQPQHF
v_call: TRBV20-1; clone_size: NA; cdr3_aa: CSASPSGTNTGELFF
v_call: TRBV9; clone_size: NA; cdr3_aa: CASSGGQGAHTGELFF
v_call: TRBV29-1; clone_size: NA; cdr3_aa: CSVETLGGILTDTQYF
v_call: TRBV6-2/TRBV6-3; clone_size: NA; cdr3_aa: CASSLDRKDQPQHF
v_call: TRBV7-8; clone_size: NA; cdr3_aa: CASSFSGLNQPQHF
v_call: TRBV3-1/TRBV3-2; clone_size: NA; cdr3_aa: CASSQDGGRGYTF
v_call: TRBV7-8; clone_size: NA; cdr3_aa: CASSFGGDNQPQHF
v_call: TRBV19; clone_size: NA; cdr3_aa: CASSTPYTYGYTF
v_call: TRBV28; clone_size: NA; cdr3_aa: CASVSPGEAYEQYF